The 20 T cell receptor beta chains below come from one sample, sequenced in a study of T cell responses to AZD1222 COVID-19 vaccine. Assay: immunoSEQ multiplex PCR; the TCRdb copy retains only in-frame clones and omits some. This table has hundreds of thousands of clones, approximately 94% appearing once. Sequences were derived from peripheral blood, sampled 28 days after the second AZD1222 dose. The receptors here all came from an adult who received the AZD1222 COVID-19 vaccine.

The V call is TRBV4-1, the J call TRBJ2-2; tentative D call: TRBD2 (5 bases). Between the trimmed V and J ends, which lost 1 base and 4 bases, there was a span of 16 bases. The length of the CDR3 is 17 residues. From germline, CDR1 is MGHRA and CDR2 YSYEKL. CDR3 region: CASSQGLAFTLTGELFF. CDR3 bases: TGCGCCAGCAGCCAAGGGCTAGCATTCACCCTCACCGGGGAGCTGTTTTTT.

The DNA of the CDR3 is TGTGCCAGCAGCCCGGAACAGGGATCCACCGGGGAGCTGTTTTTT. It translates to CASSPEQGSTGELFF. This chain connects TRBV5-4 to TRBJ2-2; tentative D call: TRBD1 (6 bases). Trimming removed 4 bases at V and 4 bases at J, with 14 bases between. Germline assignment: CDR1 SGHNT and CDR2 YYREEE (reference sequence). The CDR3 has 15 residues.

As DNA, the CDR3 is TGTGCCAGCAGCCCGGAGGGATACTACAATGAGCAGTTCTTC. Encoded protein: CASSPEGYYNEQFF. The genes are TRBV2 and TRBJ2-1, with D possibly being TRBD2 (6 bases). The length of the CDR3 is 14 residues. Per the germline V gene, CDR1 is SNHLY and CDR2 is FYNNEI. V was pared by 6 bases and J by 3 bases, with 12 bases between.

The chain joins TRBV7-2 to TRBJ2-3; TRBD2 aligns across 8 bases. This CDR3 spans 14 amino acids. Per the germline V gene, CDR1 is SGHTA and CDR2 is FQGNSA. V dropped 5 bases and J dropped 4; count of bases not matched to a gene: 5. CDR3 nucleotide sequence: TGTGCCAGCAGCGGACTAGCTTTCGCAGATACGCAGTATTTT. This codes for CASSGLAFADTQYF. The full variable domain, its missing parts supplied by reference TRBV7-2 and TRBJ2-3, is GAGVSQSPSNKVTEKGKDVELRCDPISGHTALYWYRQSLGQGLEFLIYFQGNSAPDKSGLPSDRFSAERTGGSVSTLTIQRTQQEDSAVYLCASSGLAFADTQYFGPGTRLTVL.

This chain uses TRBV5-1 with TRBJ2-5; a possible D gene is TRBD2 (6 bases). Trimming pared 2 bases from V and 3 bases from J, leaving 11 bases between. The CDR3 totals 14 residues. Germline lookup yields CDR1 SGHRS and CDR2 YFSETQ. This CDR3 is CASSFGSGEETQYF. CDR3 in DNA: TGCGCCAGCAGCTTTGGTAGCGGCGAAGAGACCCAGTACTTC.

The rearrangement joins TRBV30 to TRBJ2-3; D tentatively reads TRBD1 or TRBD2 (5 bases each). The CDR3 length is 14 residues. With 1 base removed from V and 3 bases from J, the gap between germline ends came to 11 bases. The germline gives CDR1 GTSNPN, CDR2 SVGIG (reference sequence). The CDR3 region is CAWSALGETDTQYF. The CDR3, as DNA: TGTGCCTGGAGTGCACTAGGGGAGACAGATACGCAGTATTTT.

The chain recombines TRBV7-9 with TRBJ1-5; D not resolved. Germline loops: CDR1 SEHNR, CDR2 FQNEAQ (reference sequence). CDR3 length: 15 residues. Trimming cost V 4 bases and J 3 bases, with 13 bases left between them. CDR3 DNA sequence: TGTGCCAGCAGCTCCCAAAGTGAGTACAATCAGCCCCAGCATTTT. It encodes CASSSQSEYNQPQHF.

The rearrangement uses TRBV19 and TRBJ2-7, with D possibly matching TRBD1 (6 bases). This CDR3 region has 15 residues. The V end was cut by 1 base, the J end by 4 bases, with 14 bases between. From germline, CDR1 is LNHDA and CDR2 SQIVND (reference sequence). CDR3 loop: CASSIAKGDPYEQYF. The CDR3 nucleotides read TGTGCCAGTAGTATAGCCAAGGGGGACCCTTACGAGCAGTACTTC.

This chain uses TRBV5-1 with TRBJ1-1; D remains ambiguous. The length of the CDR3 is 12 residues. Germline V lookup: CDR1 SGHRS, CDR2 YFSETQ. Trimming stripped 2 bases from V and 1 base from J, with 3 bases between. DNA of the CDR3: TGCGCCAGCAGCTTTCAGAACACTGAAGCTTTCTTT. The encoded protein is CASSFQNTEAFF.

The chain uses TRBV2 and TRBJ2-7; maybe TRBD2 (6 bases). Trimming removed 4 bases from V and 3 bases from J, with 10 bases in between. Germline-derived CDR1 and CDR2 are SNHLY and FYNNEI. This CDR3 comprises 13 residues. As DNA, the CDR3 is TGTGCCAGCAGTGGGGGTAGCGGCTACGAGCAGTACTTC. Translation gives CASSGGSGYEQYF.

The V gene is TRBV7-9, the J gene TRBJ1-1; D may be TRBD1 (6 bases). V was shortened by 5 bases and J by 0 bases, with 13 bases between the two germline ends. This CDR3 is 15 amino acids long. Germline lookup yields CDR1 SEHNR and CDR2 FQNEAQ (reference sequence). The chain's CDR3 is CASSPGQGMNTEAFF. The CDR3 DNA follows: TGTGCCAGCAGCCCCGGGCAGGGGATGAACACTGAAGCTTTCTTT.

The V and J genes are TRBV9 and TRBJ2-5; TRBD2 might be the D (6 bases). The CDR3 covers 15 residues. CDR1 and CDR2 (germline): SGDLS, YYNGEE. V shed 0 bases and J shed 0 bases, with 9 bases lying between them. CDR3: CASSVGAGNQETQYF. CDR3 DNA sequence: TGTGCCAGCAGCGTAGGGGCGGGGAACCAAGAGACCCAGTACTTC.

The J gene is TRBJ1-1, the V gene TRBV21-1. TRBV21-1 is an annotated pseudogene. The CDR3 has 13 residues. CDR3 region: CASSKALWTEAFF. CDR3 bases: TGTGCCAGCAGCAAAGCGCTATGGACTGAAGCTTTCTTT.

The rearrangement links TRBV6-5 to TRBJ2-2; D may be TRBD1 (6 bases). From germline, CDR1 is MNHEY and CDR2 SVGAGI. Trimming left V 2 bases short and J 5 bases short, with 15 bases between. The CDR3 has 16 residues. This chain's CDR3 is CASSYLPGAGTGELFF. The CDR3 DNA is TGTGCCAGCAGTTACCTCCCAGGGGCAGGTACCGGGGAGCTGTTTTTT.

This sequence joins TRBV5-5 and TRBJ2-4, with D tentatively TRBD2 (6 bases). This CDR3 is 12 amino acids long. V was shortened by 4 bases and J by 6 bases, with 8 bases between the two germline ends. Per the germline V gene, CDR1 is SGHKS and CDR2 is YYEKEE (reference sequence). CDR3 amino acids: CASSPGGNIQYF. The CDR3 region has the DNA TGTGCCAGCAGCCCCGGGGGAAACATTCAGTACTTC.

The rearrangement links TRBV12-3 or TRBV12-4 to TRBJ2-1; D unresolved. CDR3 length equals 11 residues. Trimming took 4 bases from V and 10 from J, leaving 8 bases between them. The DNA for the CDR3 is TGTGCCAGCAGTTGGATGCGGGAGCAGTTCTTC. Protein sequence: CASSWMREQFF.

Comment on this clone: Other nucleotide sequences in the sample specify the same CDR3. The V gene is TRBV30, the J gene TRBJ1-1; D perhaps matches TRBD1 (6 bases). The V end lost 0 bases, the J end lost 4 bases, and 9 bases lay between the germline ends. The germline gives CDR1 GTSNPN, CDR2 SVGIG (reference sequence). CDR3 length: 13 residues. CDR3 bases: TGTGCCTGGAGTGTAGGGGGTGTCACTGAAGCTTTCTTT. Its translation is CAWSVGGVTEAFF.

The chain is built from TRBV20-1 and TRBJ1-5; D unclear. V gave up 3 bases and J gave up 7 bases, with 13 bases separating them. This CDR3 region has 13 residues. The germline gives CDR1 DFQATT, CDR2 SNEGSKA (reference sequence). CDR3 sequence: CSASRLGSQPQHF. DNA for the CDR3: TGCAGTGCTAGTCGACTCGGCAGCCAGCCCCAGCATTTT.

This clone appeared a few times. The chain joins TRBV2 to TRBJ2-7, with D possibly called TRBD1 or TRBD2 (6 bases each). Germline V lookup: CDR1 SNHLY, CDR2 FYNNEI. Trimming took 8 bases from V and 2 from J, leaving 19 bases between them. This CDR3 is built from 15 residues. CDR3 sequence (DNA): TGTGCCAGCTTGCCCGGGGGCGCTGGGACCTACGAGCAGTACTTC. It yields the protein CASLPGGAGTYEQYF.

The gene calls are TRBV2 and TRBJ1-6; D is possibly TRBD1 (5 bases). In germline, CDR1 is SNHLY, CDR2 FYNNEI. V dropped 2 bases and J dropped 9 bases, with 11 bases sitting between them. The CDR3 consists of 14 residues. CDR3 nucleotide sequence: TGTGCCAGCAGTGAATTCCAGGGTAGTTCACCCCTCCACTTT. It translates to CASSEFQGSSPLHF.